These T cell receptor beta chains were read from a single sample in a study of blood T cell repertoires in COVID-19. Assay used: immunoSEQ multiplex PCR; TCRdb lists only in-frame clones, some missing. The sample includes 90,000 or so clones, over 80% of them seen just once. The sequenced material came from peripheral blood. These receptor sequences come from a human donor with active COVID-19. The donor label of this sample is uncertain. CDR3s include the opening cysteine and the closing phenylalanine or tryptophan. Each record gives: V gene, J gene, clone size, D gene, CDR3 protein. A D gene is named only where the DNA matches it firmly. Expanded clones are given a class, and other clones once, few, many or no size at all.

TRBV11-3,TRBJ1-4,-,TRBD1,CASGPCLGTGTEKLFF
TRBV6-6,TRBJ1-5,-,TRBD1,CASKGANQPQHF
TRBV27,TRBJ1-2,-,-,CASSLAHSIYGYTF
TRBV4-3,TRBJ2-5,few,TRBD1,CASSQGQDQETQYF
TRBV7-2,TRBJ2-1,-,-,CASINNEQFF
TRBV19,TRBJ2-3,-,TRBD2,CASSIALAGALTDTQYF
TRBV7-9,TRBJ1-2,-,TRBD1,CASSTHQQGSSEGYTF
TRBV7-9,TRBJ1-2,few,-,CASSLGRGYTF
TRBV18,TRBJ2-6,-,-,CASSPVTSSGANVLTF
TRBV6-5,TRBJ1-3,-,-,CASSYEGSSGNTIYF